This T cell receptor (beta chain) is drawn from a study of T cells in Graves' hyperthyroidism and ophthalmopathy. Amplified TCR beta CDR3 regions came from RNA transcripts. Using the HTBI primer set, a first-round RT-PCR was run on the TCR CDR3. TCRdb reprocessed the multiplex PCR reads with MiXCR, giving one entry per CDR3 protein. The data hold 450,000 to 700,000 distinct CDR3 sequences, with 46% observed a single time. The CDR3 totals 14 residues. The V end was cut by 6 bases, the J end by 6 bases, with 14 bases between. The germline CDR1 and CDR2 sequences are PRHDT and FYEKMQ (reference sequence). Study-level points and caveats: Appearing also in blood were most of the thyroid clonotypes expanded above 0.001. Ophthalmopathy was identified by the model a median around 6 months ahead of onset.

Hyperthyroidism was newly diagnosed in patients aged 18 to 65 (duration under 2 months). With respect to this clonotype: No antigen is known for it.

The sequence was obtained from a woman between 18 and 29 years old with Graves' hyperthyroidism. The V call is TRBV13, the J call TRBJ1-4; possibly TRBD1 for D (5 bases). Sequencing was performed on peripheral blood or thyroid tissue (not recorded which). The CDR3 spells CASSYRGKDEKLFF. For the CDR3, the DNA is TGTGCCAGCAGTTACCGGGGGAAGGATGAAAAACTGTTTTTT.